These T cell receptor beta chains were read from a single sample in a study of shared clonotypes between healthy human individuals. The table came from immunoSEQ multiplex PCR; TCRdb's copy has only in-frame clones and leaves some out. Seen here are some 2.3 million clones, approximately 93% observed once, and the top ten hold 0.39%. Sequences were obtained from naive CD4+ T cells from PBMCs. All receptors derive from a man younger than 30 in good health. Some clones in this sample may be carry-over from other donors' samples. CDR3s include the opening cysteine and the closing phenylalanine or tryptophan. The order of the fields is CDR3 protein, CDR3 DNA, D gene, J gene, clone size, CDR3 length, V gene. A D gene is named only where the DNA matches it firmly. Only some rows state a clone size, as once, few, many or a class for expanded clones.

CDR3 protein: CSGGTGTGGIQYF
CDR3 DNA: TGCAGCGGCGGAACCGGGACAGGGGGCATTCAGTACTTC
D gene: TRBD1
J gene: TRBJ2-4
clone size: NA
CDR3 length: 13
V gene: TRBV29-1

CDR3 protein: CASTLPTGTAGELFF
CDR3 DNA: TGTGCCAGCACCCTCCCGACAGGGACCGCCGGGGAGCTGTTTTTT
D gene: NA
J gene: TRBJ2-2
clone size: NA
CDR3 length: 15
V gene: TRBV21-1

CDR3 protein: CASRTPGAGEKLFF
CDR3 DNA: TGTGCCAGCAGAACCCCGGGGGCGGGTGAAAAACTGTTTTTT
D gene: NA
J gene: TRBJ1-4
clone size: NA
CDR3 length: 14
V gene: TRBV2

CDR3 protein: CASSIVPGQGGNGYTF
CDR3 DNA: TGTGCCAGTAGTATAGTTCCGGGACAGGGAGGAAACGGCTACACCTTC
D gene: TRBD1
J gene: TRBJ1-2
clone size: NA
CDR3 length: 16
V gene: TRBV19

CDR3 protein: CASSDEGNRYGYTF
CDR3 DNA: TGTGCCAGCAGTGACGAGGGGAATCGGTATGGCTACACCTTC
D gene: NA
J gene: TRBJ1-2
clone size: NA
CDR3 length: 14
V gene: TRBV6-5

CDR3 protein: CASSLEGGRETQYF
CDR3 DNA: TGTGCCAGCAGCTTAGAAGGGGGCCGGGAGACCCAGTACTTC
D gene: TRBD1
J gene: TRBJ2-5
clone size: NA
CDR3 length: 14
V gene: TRBV7-9

CDR3 protein: CASSASGGLNTEAFF
CDR3 DNA: TGTGCCAGCAGCGCCTCAGGGGGGTTGAACACTGAAGCTTTCTTT
D gene: TRBD1
J gene: TRBJ1-1
clone size: NA
CDR3 length: 15
V gene: TRBV9

CDR3 protein: CASSARENEQFF
CDR3 DNA: TGTGCCAGCAGCGCCCGGGAGAATGAGCAGTTCTTC
D gene: NA
J gene: TRBJ2-1
clone size: NA
CDR3 length: 12
V gene: TRBV7-9

CDR3 protein: CASSRDSSNYGYTF
CDR3 DNA: TGTGCCAGCAGTAGGGACAGCTCTAACTATGGCTACACCTTC
D gene: TRBD1
J gene: TRBJ1-2
clone size: NA
CDR3 length: 14
V gene: TRBV7-2

CDR3 protein: CATSRPGLASYEQYF
CDR3 DNA: TGTGCCACCAGCAGACCGGGACTAGCCTCCTACGAGCAGTACTTC
D gene: TRBD2
J gene: TRBJ2-7
clone size: NA
CDR3 length: 15
V gene: TRBV15

CDR3 protein: CASIVVSSYNEQFF
CDR3 DNA: TGTGCCAGCATTGTAGTGAGCTCCTACAATGAGCAGTTCTTC
D gene: NA
J gene: TRBJ2-1
clone size: NA
CDR3 length: 14
V gene: TRBV2

CDR3 protein: CASREGGLAPQYF
CDR3 DNA: TGTGCCAGCAGGGAAGGGGGACTAGCGCCGCAGTATTTT
D gene: TRBD2
J gene: TRBJ2-3
clone size: NA
CDR3 length: 13
V gene: TRBV6-1

CDR3 protein: CASSPQYNEQFF
CDR3 DNA: TGTGCCAGCTCACCTCAGTACAATGAGCAGTTCTTC
D gene: NA
J gene: TRBJ2-1
clone size: once
CDR3 length: 12
V gene: TRBV18

CDR3 protein: CASSFLSTGNTEAFF
CDR3 DNA: TGTGCCAGCAGTTTTCTCTCGACGGGGAACACTGAAGCTTTCTTT
D gene: NA
J gene: TRBJ1-1
clone size: NA
CDR3 length: 15
V gene: TRBV27

CDR3 protein: CASRPGDRGAGTEAFF
CDR3 DNA: TGTGCCAGCAGACCTGGGGACAGGGGGGCTGGCACTGAAGCTTTCTTT
D gene: TRBD1
J gene: TRBJ1-1
clone size: NA
CDR3 length: 16
V gene: TRBV28

CDR3 protein: CASSVTNGEYYNEQFF
CDR3 DNA: TGTGCCAGCAGCGTAACGAACGGGGAATACTACAATGAGCAGTTCTTC
D gene: NA
J gene: TRBJ2-1
clone size: NA
CDR3 length: 16
V gene: TRBV9

CDR3 protein: CASSTRGQGNTEAFF
CDR3 DNA: TGTGCCAGCAGCACCCGTGGGCAGGGAAACACTGAAGCTTTCTTT
D gene: NA
J gene: TRBJ1-1
clone size: NA
CDR3 length: 15
V gene: TRBV28

CDR3 protein: CASSLWQGTDTQYF
CDR3 DNA: TGTGCCAGCAGCTTGTGGCAGGGTACAGATACGCAGTATTTT
D gene: NA
J gene: TRBJ2-3
clone size: NA
CDR3 length: 14
V gene: TRBV5-5

CDR3 protein: CASSSQRITGELFF
CDR3 DNA: TGTGCCAGCAGTTCCCAGAGGATCACCGGGGAGCTGTTTTTT
D gene: NA
J gene: TRBJ2-2
clone size: NA
CDR3 length: 14
V gene: TRBV6-5

CDR3 protein: CASSSFGGGVADTQYF
CDR3 DNA: TGTGCCAGCAGCTCTTTCGGGGGAGGGGTCGCAGATACGCAGTATTTT
D gene: TRBD2
J gene: TRBJ2-3
clone size: NA
CDR3 length: 16
V gene: TRBV11-2

CDR3 protein: CASSSNTGGGAEAFF
CDR3 DNA: TGTGCCAGCAGCTCAAATACAGGGGGTGGCGCTGAAGCTTTCTTT
D gene: TRBD1
J gene: TRBJ1-1
clone size: NA
CDR3 length: 15
V gene: TRBV7-9

CDR3 protein: CASRGRTYEQYF
CDR3 DNA: TGTGCCAGCAGGGGGAGGACCTACGAGCAGTACTTC
D gene: NA
J gene: TRBJ2-7
clone size: NA
CDR3 length: 12
V gene: TRBV25-1

CDR3 protein: CASSSGAEQYF
CDR3 DNA: TGCGCCAGCAGCTCCGGGGCCGAGCAGTACTTC
D gene: NA
J gene: TRBJ2-7
clone size: NA
CDR3 length: 11
V gene: TRBV5-1

CDR3 protein: CASSPPGRDKETQYF
CDR3 DNA: TGTGCCAGCTCACCCCCGGGGCGGGATAAAGAGACCCAGTACTTC
D gene: NA
J gene: TRBJ2-5
clone size: NA
CDR3 length: 15
V gene: TRBV18

CDR3 protein: CSVGEGDYGYTF
CDR3 DNA: TGCAGCGTTGGTGAGGGTGACTATGGCTACACCTTC
D gene: NA
J gene: TRBJ1-2
clone size: few
CDR3 length: 12
V gene: TRBV29-1

CDR3 protein: CASSATSGGPYEQYF
CDR3 DNA: TGTGCCAGCAGCGCGACTAGCGGGGGGCCCTACGAGCAGTACTTC
D gene: TRBD2
J gene: TRBJ2-7
clone size: NA
CDR3 length: 15
V gene: TRBV9

CDR3 protein: CASSDRGRSTEAFF
CDR3 DNA: TGTGCCAGCAGTGACAGGGGGCGTAGCACTGAAGCTTTCTTT
D gene: TRBD1
J gene: TRBJ1-1
clone size: NA
CDR3 length: 14
V gene: TRBV2

CDR3 protein: CASSLEPGVGNEQFF
CDR3 DNA: TGTGCCAGCAGCTTGGAACCAGGGGTAGGCAATGAGCAGTTCTTC
D gene: NA
J gene: TRBJ2-1
clone size: NA
CDR3 length: 15
V gene: TRBV5-4

CDR3 protein: CSVTRTGGLTPIF
CDR3 DNA: TGCAGCGTGACCCGGACAGGGGGCCTTACCCCCATTTTT
D gene: TRBD1
J gene: TRBJ1-3
clone size: NA
CDR3 length: 13
V gene: TRBV29-1

CDR3 protein: CASSDFYEQYF
CDR3 DNA: TGTGCCAGCAGTGATTTCTACGAGCAGTACTTC
D gene: NA
J gene: TRBJ2-7
clone size: NA
CDR3 length: 11
V gene: TRBV27

CDR3 protein: CASSPSYTDGNYGYTF
CDR3 DNA: TGTGCCAGCAGTCCCTCCTATACGGACGGGAACTATGGCTACACCTTC
D gene: NA
J gene: TRBJ1-2
clone size: NA
CDR3 length: 16
V gene: TRBV28

CDR3 protein: CAGTTGGNNSPLHF
CDR3 DNA: TGTGCCGGCACTACCGGAGGGAATAATTCACCCCTCCACTTT
D gene: NA
J gene: TRBJ1-6
clone size: NA
CDR3 length: 14
V gene: TRBV25-1

CDR3 protein: CASRGRGPKVYEQYF
CDR3 DNA: TGTGCCAGCAGAGGAAGAGGGCCAAAGGTCTACGAGCAGTACTTC
D gene: NA
J gene: TRBJ2-7
clone size: NA
CDR3 length: 15
V gene: TRBV11-1

CDR3 protein: CASSPGSRSSGANVLTF
CDR3 DNA: TGTGCCAGCAGCCCCGGCTCGAGATCCTCTGGGGCCAACGTCCTGACTTTC
D gene: NA
J gene: TRBJ2-6
clone size: NA
CDR3 length: 17
V gene: TRBV14

CDR3 protein: CASSLSPTAQTGELFF
CDR3 DNA: TGCGCCAGCAGCTTGTCCCCGACAGCCCAAACCGGGGAGCTGTTTTTT
D gene: NA
J gene: TRBJ2-2
clone size: once
CDR3 length: 16
V gene: TRBV5-1

CDR3 protein: CASSVGPNSFQEYF
CDR3 DNA: TGTGCCAGCAGCGTAGGCCCCAACTCCTTTCAAGAGTACTTC
D gene: NA
J gene: TRBJ2-7
clone size: NA
CDR3 length: 14
V gene: TRBV9

CDR3 protein: CASSRVGSEKLFF
CDR3 DNA: TGCGCCAGCAGCAGGGTCGGGTCTGAAAAACTGTTTTTT
D gene: NA
J gene: TRBJ1-4
clone size: NA
CDR3 length: 13
V gene: TRBV4-1

CDR3 protein: CASSLLAGSPYEQYF
CDR3 DNA: TGCGCCAGCAGCTTGCTTGCGGGATCCCCCTACGAGCAGTACTTC
D gene: NA
J gene: TRBJ2-7
clone size: once
CDR3 length: 15
V gene: TRBV5-1

CDR3 protein: CAIGSGTLNTEAFF
CDR3 DNA: TGTGCCATCGGATCCGGGACACTTAACACTGAAGCTTTCTTT
D gene: NA
J gene: TRBJ1-1
clone size: NA
CDR3 length: 14
V gene: TRBV10-3

CDR3 protein: CASSLTGTSGSHNEQFF
CDR3 DNA: TGTGCCAGCAGCTTGACGGGGACTAGCGGGAGCCACAATGAGCAGTTCTTC
D gene: TRBD2
J gene: TRBJ2-1
clone size: NA
CDR3 length: 17
V gene: TRBV5-5

CDR3 protein: CASSQSTGEGYGYTF
CDR3 DNA: TGTGCCAGCTCACAATCAACTGGAGAGGGCTATGGCTACACCTTC
D gene: NA
J gene: TRBJ1-2
clone size: NA
CDR3 length: 15
V gene: TRBV18